This record covers a single T cell receptor beta chain. This sample was included in a study of control samples from healthy donors and cancer patients. The length of the CDR3 is 11 residues. V was trimmed by 6 bases and J by 5 bases, leaving 6 bases between them. CDR1 KGHSH and CDR2 LQKENI come from the germline V gene. Data came from immunoSEQ multiplex PCR; TCRdb stores just in-frame clones and leaves some out. Here the sample spans approximately 180,000 clones, about 91% being singletons. The TCR comes from a woman aged 40 to 55 in good health. The sequenced sample was blood. The chain employs TRBV18 and TRBJ2-3; D not resolved. The CDR3 sequence: CASSQRDTQYF. The DNA for the CDR3 is TGTGCCAGCTCCCAGCGAGATACGCAGTATTTT.